These T cell receptor beta chains were read from a single sample in a study of technical replicates of blood from several donors. TCRdb's table, derived via immunoSEQ multiplex PCR, lists solely in-frame clones and lacks some. Of tens of thousands of clones detected, 85% to 90% appear once; the ten largest clones hold around 4.6%. The source material was PBMCs. These TCRs come from a human donor in good health. Some clones in this sample may be carry-over from other donors' samples. CDR3s include the opening cysteine and the closing phenylalanine or tryptophan. Each record gives: J gene, D gene, V gene, clone size, CDR3 DNA, CDR3 protein. The D gene is left open where the match is weak. Rows give clone size only sometimes, using once, few, many, or a class for an expanded clone.

>TRBJ2-7|NA|TRBV6-1|NA
TGTGCCAGCAGTGCCGAGGGGGGGAGCTCCTACGAGCAGTACTTC
CASSAEGGSSYEQYF
>TRBJ2-7|TRBD2|TRBV4-3|NA
TGCGCCAGCAGCCAGTACATAGCGGGGGGGCGCTACGAGCAGTACTTC
CASSQYIAGGRYEQYF
>TRBJ1-2|NA|TRBV4-1|NA
TGCGCCAGCAGCCAAGATGAGGGGACTCACTATGGCTACACCTTC
CASSQDEGTHYGYTF
>TRBJ2-5|NA|TRBV6-5|NA
TGTGCCAGCAGTTATGAGGGAGAGACCCAGTACTTC
CASSYEGETQYF
>TRBJ2-7|NA|TRBV7-9|NA
TGTGCCAGCAGCTTAGACGCTAGGGGATACGAGCAGTACTTC
CASSLDARGYEQYF
>TRBJ1-4|NA|TRBV7-9|few
TGTGCCAGCAGCTTAAAAACGCAGGGCGAAAAACTGTTTTTT
CASSLKTQGEKLFF
>TRBJ1-3|NA|TRBV7-9|NA
TGTGCCAGCAGCGGGGGCAGCCACCCCTTGAGCTCTGGAAACACCATATATTTT
CASSGGSHPLSSGNTIYF
>TRBJ2-1|NA|TRBV6-5|NA
TGTGCCAGCAGTCCAGGGGACGAGCAGTTCTTC
CASSPGDEQFF
>TRBJ2-3|NA|TRBV6-5|NA
TGTGCCAGCAGTGGGAGATACACAGATACGCAGTATTTT
CASSGRYTDTQYF
>TRBJ1-3|NA|TRBV7-8|NA
TGTGCCAGCAGCTTAAGTCAGGGAAACACCATATATTTT
CASSLSQGNTIYF
>TRBJ2-7|TRBD2|TRBV5-4|NA
TGTGCCAGCAGCGGACCGGGACTAGCGGGCGACGAGCAGTACTTC
CASSGPGLAGDEQYF
>TRBJ2-1|NA|TRBV19|NA
TGTGCCAGTAGACCGAGCGGGTCCGTTTGGAATGAGCAGTTCTTC
CASRPSGSVWNEQFF
>TRBJ2-3|NA|TRBV6-4|NA
TGTGCCAGCAGTATCTCGGGGGAACCCACAGATACGCAGTATTTT
CASSISGEPTDTQYF
>TRBJ2-7|NA|TRBV9|NA
TGTGCCAGCAGCCCCCGGGACACAACCTACGAGCAGTACTTC
CASSPRDTTYEQYF
>TRBJ2-1|NA|TRBV4-1|NA
TGCGCCAGCAGCCATTTCGAAGACACGAGCTCCTACAATGAGCAGTTCTTC
CASSHFEDTSSYNEQFF